This T cell receptor beta chain came from a study of blood T cell repertoires in COVID-19. For the study at large: Whether acute or convalescent, the COVID-19 samples came from the United States, Italy and Spain. PBMCs, B-cell-depleted T cells, or T cells were the source of the cDNA or gDNA that made up the material.

This clone was counted between two and nine times. In the original analysis: Nucleated cell number was recorded as an estimate derived from reference gene primer amplification. Only in-frame clones appear in the TCRdb table, and some are missing; sequencing was by immunoSEQ multiplex PCR. V, J and clone size are those of that table, while D and trimming were read from the DNA. This sample has 120,000 or so clones, with approximately 80% found just once. The sequence was collected from a woman aged 50 to 60 with acute or convalescent COVID-19. What was sequenced was peripheral blood.

CDR3 region: CASSLVALDYNEQFF. The CDR3 DNA sequence: TGCGCCAGCAGCTTGGTAGCACTTGACTACAATGAGCAGTTCTTC. J is TRBJ2-1 and V is TRBV5-1; no firm D call. Germline V gene data show CDR1 as SGHRS and CDR2 as YFSETQ. V lost 0 bases, J lost 3 bases, and 10 bases lay in between. The CDR3 spans 15 residues.